The T cell receptor beta chain under discussion was sequenced for a study of beta chain features in type 1 diabetes. This clone was observed a few times. The authors reverse transcribed all of the isolated RNA, so sequencing captured expressed TCRB transcripts. Produced via immunoSEQ multiplex PCR; TCRdb's table is partial and in-frame only. Of almost 350,000 clones in the sample, roughly a fifth are singletons; the top ten hold 0.035% to 0.05%. J lost 1 base, V lost 5 bases, and 7 bases had no gene match. CDR3 length equals 16 residues. Germline-derived CDR1 and CDR2 are SGHDN and FVKESK. The sequenced material came from naive CD4+ T cells from blood. This sequence joins TRBV14 and TRBJ1-1; 10 positions agree with TRBD1. The receptor was derived from a woman between 18 and 29 years old in good health. The CDR3 reads CASSWDWDRGNTEAFF. Here the CDR3 DNA reads TGTGCCAGCAGCTGGGATTGGGACAGGGGGAACACTGAAGCTTTCTTT.